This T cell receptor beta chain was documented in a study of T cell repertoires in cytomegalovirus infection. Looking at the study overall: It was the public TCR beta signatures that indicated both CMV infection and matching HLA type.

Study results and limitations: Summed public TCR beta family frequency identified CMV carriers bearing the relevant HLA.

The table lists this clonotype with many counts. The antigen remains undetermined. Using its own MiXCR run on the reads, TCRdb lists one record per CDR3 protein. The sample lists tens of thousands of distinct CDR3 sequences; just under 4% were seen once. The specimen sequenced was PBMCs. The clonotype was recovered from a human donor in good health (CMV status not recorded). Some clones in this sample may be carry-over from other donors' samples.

For the CDR3, the DNA is TGTGCCAGCAGCTTAGGGGTAGGGGGCGTCTACAATGAGCAGTTCTTC. As protein: CASSLGVGGVYNEQFF. The chain combines TRBV7-2 with TRBJ2-1; 7 bases align to TRBD1. This CDR3 has 16 residues. J gave up 3 bases and V 1 base, and 6 bases lay outside the gene matches. From germline, CDR1 is SGHTA and CDR2 FQGNSA.